This T cell receptor beta chain is from a study of PD-L1 blockade in urothelial cancer. Trimming at V came to 1 base and at J to 6 bases, leaving 5 bases not matched to a gene. The CDR3 contains 14 residues. Looked up from germline, CDR1 is LNHDA and CDR2 is SQIVND (reference sequence). As regards this clone: Its specificity is unknown.

Findings and caveats of the study: Greater 3-week expansion of tumor-associated blood clones was recorded for durable-benefit patients.

Profiled with immunoSEQ multiplex PCR; TCRdb holds only in-frame clones, not every one. The sample has about 100,000 clones, about 91% seen once. The sequenced sample was PBMCs, obtained around atezolizumab (anti-PD-L1) treatment. V is TRBV19 and J is TRBJ2-7; TRBD1 matches 8 bases. The clonotype comes from a woman of 80 years or more with urothelial cancer. CDR3 DNA: TGTGCCAGTAGTATAGGGACAGGGTACGGCGAGCAGTACTTC. As protein: CASSIGTGYGEQYF.